This T cell receptor (beta chain) was documented in a study of cytomegalovirus exposure and HLA in healthy donors. PCR primers comprised 60 Vbeta and 13 Jbeta primers. The data were produced by immunoSEQ multiplex PCR, yet TCRdb's version contains in-frame clones alone and is incomplete. The profile shows roughly 190,000 clones, roughly 80% of them singletons. Trimming removed 2 bases at V and 5 bases at J, with 15 bases between. Germline loops: CDR1 SGHVS, CDR2 FQNEAQ. There are 15 residues in the CDR3. The TCR comes from a man aged 45-65 years in good health and CMV-seronegative. What was sequenced was PBMCs. The genes are TRBV7-8 and TRBJ2-5; possibly TRBD1 for D (5 bases). Written as DNA, the CDR3 is TGTGCCAGCAGCTTACAACAGGAAAACAGGGAGACCCAGTACTTC. This sequence encodes CASSLQQENRETQYF.